The 24 T cell receptor beta chains given below trace back to one sample, sequenced in a study of T cells after yellow fever vaccination. TCRdb itself ran the 5' RACE reads through MiXCR, one entry per CDR3 protein. The repertoire holds around 550,000 distinct CDR3 sequences, with roughly 19% as singletons. The material was PBMCs, obtained 15 days after the yellow fever booster vaccination. Receptors originate from a man aged 25 to 40 who received the YFV17D yellow fever vaccine.

This clonotype has a handful of counts. CDR3 nucleotide sequence: TGTGCCAGCAGTGATCAGGGGACGGGATATGGCTACACCTTC. Translating it yields CASSDQGTGYGYTF. The chain couples TRBV25-1 to TRBJ1-2, with a possible D match to TRBD1 (6 bases). Germline CDR1 and CDR2: MGHDK and SYGVNS. V gave up 3 bases and J gave up 5 bases, with 13 bases separating them. The CDR3 has 14 amino acids.

In its sample, this clonotype was seen a few times. The rearrangement joins TRBV11-2 to TRBJ2-4, with D perhaps TRBD1 or TRBD2 (5 bases each). The CDR3 runs to 13 residues. Germline-derived CDR1 and CDR2 are SGHAT and FQNNGV. Trimming removed 2 bases at V and 10 bases at J, with 12 bases between. The CDR3 DNA sequence: TGTGCCAGCAGCTTAAATAGCGCAGGGATTCAGTACTTC. It yields the protein CASSLNSAGIQYF.

The rearrangement joins TRBV4-2 to TRBJ2-3, with unresolved D. Germline V gene data show CDR1 as LGHNA and CDR2 as YNFKEQ. The germline V and J ends were trimmed by 0 bases and 6 bases, with 10 bases remaining between them. CDR3 length: 14 residues. The CDR3 loop is CASSQDLMADTQYF. The CDR3 region has the DNA TGTGCCAGCAGCCAAGATCTCATGGCGGATACGCAGTATTTT.

The chain combines TRBV29-1 with TRBJ2-1, with D possibly being TRBD1 or TRBD2 (5 bases each). V gave up 3 bases and J gave up 4 bases, with 7 bases separating them. The germline V gene has CDR1 SQVTM and CDR2 ANQGSEA. This CDR3 comprises 12 residues. The CDR3 sequence: CSVDGGYNEQFF. The CDR3 nucleotides are TGCAGCGTTGATGGGGGTTACAATGAGCAGTTCTTC.

The CDR3 nucleotides are TGTGCCAGCAGAAAAGCCGACTCGGTGGGAGAGACCCAGTACTTC. This codes for CASRKADSVGETQYF. The genes are TRBV28 and TRBJ2-5; D not resolved. The CDR3 runs 15 residues. Trimming removed 6 bases from V and 4 bases from J, with 18 bases in between. Germline CDR1 MDHEN, CDR2 SYDVKM.

This clonotype was seen a handful of times. The chain employs TRBV7-3 and TRBJ2-3, with TRBD2 matching 12 bases. This CDR3 has 18 residues. The germline V gene has CDR1 SGHTA and CDR2 FQGTGA. J gave up 8 bases and V 3 bases, and 15 bases lay outside the gene matches. The CDR3 protein is CASSFSGGGLAGPSTQYF. CDR3 nucleotide sequence: TGTGCCAGCAGCTTCTCGGGAGGGGGACTAGCGGGTCCTTCTACGCAGTATTTT.

This clonotype showed up just a few times. The CDR3 region has the DNA TGTGCCACCAGCAATCCCGGGACAGGGAACACCGGGGAGCTGTTTTTT. It yields the protein CATSNPGTGNTGELFF. V is TRBV15 and J is TRBJ2-2, with 8 positions matching TRBD1. The germline V gene encodes CDR1 LNHNV and CDR2 YYDKDF (reference sequence). The CDR3 runs 16 residues. V lost 4 bases and J lost 1; bases outside the gene matches: 5.

The chain couples TRBV13 to TRBJ2-1; D not resolved. Germline CDR1 is PRHDT and CDR2 is FYEKMQ (reference sequence). This CDR3 region has 12 residues. V dropped 5 bases and J dropped 7 bases, with 9 bases sitting between them. CDR3 amino acids: CASSRHLNEQFF. CDR3 bases: TGTGCCAGCAGCCGACACTTGAATGAGCAGTTCTTC.

This clonotype was recorded a few times. V is TRBV29-1 and J is TRBJ2-1; D unclear. The CDR3 runs 10 residues. V was cut by 5 bases and J by 4 bases, with 3 bases left in between. In germline, CDR1 is SQVTM, CDR2 ANQGSEA. The CDR3 DNA reads TGCAGCGTTTGGTACAATGAGCAGTTCTTC. Translating gives CSVWYNEQFF.

This chain links TRBV11-2 with TRBJ2-7, with D perhaps matching TRBD1 (5 bases). Trimming left V 5 bases short and J 4 bases short, with 12 bases between. Germline V gives CDR1 SGHAT, CDR2 FQNNGV. The CDR3 contains 13 residues. This CDR3 reads CASSPHDRYEQYF. CDR3 DNA: TGTGCCAGCAGCCCACACGACAGATACGAGCAGTACTTC.

This clonotype was counted a few times. This chain connects TRBV7-2 to TRBJ2-7; possibly TRBD2 for D (6 bases). V shed 3 bases and J shed 2 bases, with 14 bases lying between them. Germline V gene data show CDR1 as SGHTA and CDR2 as FQGNSA. This CDR3 comprises 15 residues. The CDR3 loop reads CASSLQEGLPYEQYF. In DNA form, the CDR3 reads TGTGCCAGCAGCTTGCAGGAGGGCCTTCCCTACGAGCAGTACTTC. Full variable domain (remainder filled in from reference TRBV7-2 and TRBJ2-7): GAGVSQSPSNKVTEKGKDVELRCDPISGHTALYWYRQSLGQGLEFLIYFQGNSAPDKSGLPSDRFSAERTGGSVSTLTIQRTQQEDSAVYLCASSLQEGLPYEQYFGPGTRLTVT.

This clonotype was picked up a small number of times. The genes are TRBV7-2 and TRBJ1-1, with TRBD1 matching over 9 bases. V was clipped by 4 bases and J by 10 bases; unmatched bases: 10. The CDR3 runs 14 residues. Germline values: CDR1 SGHTA, CDR2 FQGNSA. The CDR3 bases are TGTGCCAGCAGCTCCCCGGGACAGGGATTGCGAGCTTTCTTT. Protein sequence: CASSSPGQGLRAFF.

This chain connects TRBV7-2 to TRBJ2-2; TRBD2 agrees at 11 bases. J gave up 2 bases and V 2 bases, and 4 bases lay outside the gene matches. Germline assignment: CDR1 SGHTA and CDR2 FQGNSA. The CDR3 totals 17 residues. This CDR3 reads CASSLTSGRENTGELFF. The CDR3, as DNA: TGTGCCAGCAGCTTAACTAGCGGGAGAGAAAACACCGGGGAGCTGTTTTTT.

The table lists this clonotype with a few counts. The chain uses TRBV20-1 and TRBJ2-3; the D is unclear. Germline V CDR1 and CDR2: DFQATT, SNEGSKA (reference sequence). The CDR3 length is 11 residues. Trimming removed 5 bases at V and 1 base at J, with 4 bases between. The CDR3 is CSAVRTDTQYF. CDR3 DNA sequence: TGCAGTGCTGTCCGCACAGATACGCAGTATTTT.

This clonotype was counted a few times. The chain uses TRBV28 and TRBJ2-7; D perhaps matches TRBD2 (5 bases). V was shortened by 6 bases and J by 0 bases, with 15 bases between the two germline ends. Germline lookup yields CDR1 MDHEN and CDR2 SYDVKM. CDR3 size: 15 residues. For the CDR3, the DNA is TGTGCCAGCAGGGCCGAGGGCGGCAGCTCCTACGAGCAGTACTTC. It specifies CASRAEGGSSYEQYF.

This clonotype was counted only a few times. V usage is TRBV2 and J usage is TRBJ2-4, with D unclear. This CDR3 is built from 15 residues. CDR1 SNHLY and CDR2 FYNNEI come from the germline V gene. Trimming cost V 7 bases and J 0 bases, with 13 bases left between them. CDR3 protein: CASTDLWLAKNIQYF. CDR3 DNA: TGTGCCAGCACCGACCTATGGCTAGCCAAAAACATTCAGTACTTC.

J is TRBJ2-4 and V is TRBV5-1, with TRBD1 as a possible D gene (5 bases). Germline V gene lookup returns CDR1 SGHRS and CDR2 YFSETQ. V was trimmed by 1 base and J by 8 bases, leaving 13 bases between them. The length of the CDR3 is 14 residues. Here the CDR3 DNA reads TGCGCCAGCAGCTTGAGGGGCCCCAGGGACATTCAGTACTTC. Protein: CASSLRGPRDIQYF.

The chain has TRBV6-1 and TRBJ2-7; 7 nucleotides agree with TRBD1. The CDR3 contains 15 residues. Germline V CDR1 and CDR2: MNHNS, SASEGT. V shed 6 bases, J shed 3 bases, and the junction held 11 bases outside the gene matches. For the CDR3, the DNA is TGTGCCAGCAGAATCCCCCGGGGACAGAGCTACGAGCAGTACTTC. Translation gives CASRIPRGQSYEQYF.

The chain is built from TRBV6-1 and TRBJ1-2; D possibly corresponds to TRBD1 (5 bases). In germline, CDR1 is MNHNS, CDR2 SASEGT. This CDR3 contains 16 residues. V dropped 6 bases and J dropped 0 bases, with 17 bases sitting between them. As DNA, the CDR3 is TGTGCCAGCAGCCAGGGCCAGGGATACGCTAACTATGGCTACACCTTC. This codes for CASSQGQGYANYGYTF.

This clonotype was detected a few times. The chain combines TRBV21-1 with TRBJ2-5; the table gives TRBD1 as D, unverified against the DNA. TRBV21-1 is flagged as a pseudogene. There are 15 residues in the CDR3. CDR3: CASSKVGADEETQYF. In DNA form, the CDR3 reads TGTGCCAGCAGCAAAGTGGGGGCAGATGAAGAGACCCAGTACTTC.

The V and J genes are TRBV20-1 and TRBJ2-1; D uncertain. Per the germline V gene, CDR1 is DFQATT and CDR2 is SNEGSKA (reference sequence). The CDR3 runs 15 residues. Trimming left V 3 bases short and J 0 bases short, with 12 bases between. The CDR3 bases are TGCAGTGCTAGCGGGCCCCTCAGCTCCTACAATGAGCAGTTCTTC. Its translation is CSASGPLSSYNEQFF.

The V and J genes are TRBV20-1 and TRBJ1-6; D gene uncertain. The length of the CDR3 is 13 residues. The germline V gene encodes CDR1 DFQATT and CDR2 SNEGSKA (reference sequence). V lost 2 bases and J 6 bases, leaving 8 bases between the germline ends. CDR3 amino acids: CSARSGINSPLHF. The CDR3 region has the DNA TGCAGTGCTAGAAGCGGTATTAATTCACCCCTCCACTTT.

This clonotype turned up a few times. The V call is TRBV24-1, the J call TRBJ2-2, with D perhaps matching TRBD2 (5 bases). The CDR3 runs 17 residues. With 4 bases removed from V and 1 base from J, the gap between germline ends came to 15 bases. Germline CDR1 is KGHDR and CDR2 is SFDVKD. The DNA of the CDR3 is TGTGCCACCAGTGACCCCCAGAGGGCAGGGAACACCGGGGAGCTGTTTTTT. It yields the protein CATSDPQRAGNTGELFF.

The chain combines TRBV19 with TRBJ2-5; D is unclear. The germline V and J ends were trimmed by 1 base and 1 base, with 7 bases remaining between them. Per germline, CDR1 LNHDA and CDR2 SQIVND (reference sequence). The CDR3 extends over 14 amino acids. CDR3 amino acids: CASSIARGQETQYF. The CDR3 region has the DNA TGTGCCAGTAGTATAGCCCGCGGCCAAGAGACCCAGTACTTC. Full variable domain (remainder filled in from reference TRBV19 and TRBJ2-5): DGGITQSPKYLFRKEGQNVTLSCEQNLNHDAMYWYRQDPGQGLRLIYYSQIVNDFQKGDIAEGYSVSREKKESFPLTVTSAQKNPTAFYLCASSIARGQETQYFGPGTRLLVL.